In this sample, the clone carrying this T cell receptor beta chain turned up many times. This CDR3 has 14 residues. Per the germline V gene, CDR1 is SEHNR and CDR2 is FQNEAQ (reference sequence). Trimming at V came to 3 bases and at J to 10 bases, leaving 8 bases not matched to a gene. Two-round multiplex PCR on genomic DNA was the method by which TCR beta CDR3 was amplified. For every TRBV and TRBJ gene, a specific primer was used in first-round PCR. TCRdb used MiXCR to reprocess the multiplex PCR reads, holding one entry per CDR3 protein. The table has fewer than 40,000 distinct CDR3 sequences, less than 35% seen once; the top ten hold around a sixth. This sample stems from a study of prognosis after radiotherapy for stage I lung cancer. Overall study: In this cohort, every patient with non-small cell lung cancer was regarded as medically inoperable.

The gene calls are TRBV7-9 and TRBJ2-1; 8 bases agree with TRBD2. The receptor's source is a donor aged 50 or older with non-small cell lung cancer. The sample in question was PBMCs, obtained before or after stereotactic body radiation therapy (not recorded which). The CDR3 DNA sequence: TGTGCCAGCAGCTTGACGACTAGCGCTAACGAGCAGTTCTTC. Translating it yields CASSLTTSANEQFF.